Shown below are 19 T cell receptor beta chains from a single sample sequenced in a study of cytomegalovirus exposure and HLA in healthy donors. PCR was performed using 60 Vbeta and 13 Jbeta primers. The assay was immunoSEQ multiplex PCR, and TCRdb's table has in-frame clones only and misses some. The sample yields about 110,000 clones, about 86% seen once. The sequencing sample was made of PBMCs. These receptors were taken from a man aged 40-49 years in good health and CMV-seronegative.

The chain is built from TRBV5-1 and TRBJ2-2, with 11 bases lining up with TRBD2. J lost 7 bases, V lost 6 bases, and 8 bases had no gene match. Germline V gene sequence: CDR1 SGHRS, CDR2 YFSETQ. CDR3 length: 15 residues. The CDR3 reads CASKRELAGVGELFF. CDR3 coding DNA: TGCGCCAGCAAAAGGGAACTAGCGGGGGTCGGGGAGCTGTTTTTT.

This chain uses TRBV9 with TRBJ2-1; 15 bases align to TRBD2. The V segment lost 3 bases and the J segment 7 bases; nucleotides outside the gene matches: 11. The CDR3 is made up of 18 amino acids. CDR1 is SGDLS, CDR2 YYNGEE, per germline. CDR3 DNA: TGTGCCAGCAGCGATGGCGGGACTAGCGGGGGGACTCGGAATGAGCAGTTCTTC. This gives the protein CASSDGGTSGGTRNEQFF.

J is TRBJ2-5 and V is TRBV7-3; a possible D gene is TRBD1 (6 bases). The CDR3 loop spans 15 amino acids. The V gene's germline CDR1 is SGHTA and CDR2 FQGTGA. V was clipped by 2 bases and J by 1 base, with 11 bases between them. Here the CDR3 DNA reads TGTGCCAGCAGCTTAGGCAGGGGCCTCCAAGAGACCCAGTACTTC. Protein product: CASSLGRGLQETQYF.

The J gene is TRBJ1-1, the V gene TRBV5-6; TRBD1 might be the D (5 bases). This CDR3 spans 13 amino acids. V lost 2 bases, J lost 5 bases, and 10 bases lay in between. Germline V lookup: CDR1 SGHDT, CDR2 YYEEEE. The CDR3 region has the DNA TGTGCCAGCAGCTTATCCCCAGGGACTGAAGCTTTCTTT. Its protein product is CASSLSPGTEAFF.

This chain uses TRBV7-8 with TRBJ2-7, with D possibly matching TRBD2 (6 bases). Germline V gene lookup returns CDR1 SGHVS and CDR2 FQNEAQ. V gave up 1 base and J gave up 3 bases, with 13 bases separating them. The CDR3 contains 15 residues. CDR3: CASSLEVGGFYEQYF. The CDR3 nucleotides are TGTGCCAGCAGCTTAGAGGTGGGGGGATTCTACGAGCAGTACTTC.

This chain connects TRBV7-9 to TRBJ2-7; D not certain. This CDR3 is 11 amino acids long. V lost 5 bases and J 6 bases, leaving 8 bases between the germline ends. CDR1 SEHNR and CDR2 FQNEAQ come from the germline V gene (reference sequence). DNA for the CDR3: TGTGCCAGCAGCCTGACAAGCGAGCAGTACTTC. This codes for CASSLTSEQYF.

The chain employs TRBV28 and TRBJ1-6; 7 nucleotides match TRBD1. V was clipped by 5 bases and J by 7 bases; unmatched bases: 11. This CDR3 has 16 amino acids. CDR1 is MDHEN, CDR2 SYDVKM, per germline. CDR3 amino acids: CASSEGTENFNSPLHF. DNA of the CDR3: TGTGCCAGCAGTGAAGGGACAGAGAACTTCAATTCACCCCTCCACTTT.

The chain uses TRBV28 and TRBJ2-1; 8 nucleotides agree with TRBD1. V shed 6 bases, J shed 8 bases, and the junction held 9 bases outside the gene matches. Germline V gene sequence: CDR1 MDHEN, CDR2 SYDVKM. The CDR3 runs 14 residues. Here the CDR3 DNA reads TGTGCCAGCAGCCGTACAGGGGGTTACCATGAGCAGTTCTTC. Translation gives CASSRTGGYHEQFF.

This chain links TRBV7-6 with TRBJ1-4; possibly TRBD1 for D (5 bases). This CDR3 is 13 amino acids long. Between the trimmed V and J ends, which lost 8 bases and 5 bases, there was a span of 12 bases. Germline lookup yields CDR1 SGHVS and CDR2 FNYEAQ. In nucleotides, the CDR3 is TGTGCCAGCGCAGGGCGGCCGAATGAAAAACTGTTTTTT. Its translation is CASAGRPNEKLFF. Looking up the rest from reference TRBV7-6 and TRBJ1-4 gives the full variable domain: GAGVSQSPRYKVTKRGQDVALRCDPISGHVSLYWYRQALGQGPEFLTYFNYEAQQDKSGLPNDRFSAERPEGSISTLTIQRTEQRDSAMYRCASAGRPNEKLFFGSGTQLSVL.

V gene TRBV5-6 combines with J gene TRBJ2-3; tentative D call: TRBD2 (6 bases). From germline, CDR1 is SGHDT and CDR2 YYEEEE. This CDR3 spans 14 amino acids. The V end lost 4 bases, the J end lost 2 bases, and 11 bases lay between the germline ends. The chain's CDR3 is CASSRDFLTDTQYF. The CDR3 DNA follows: TGTGCCAGCAGCCGGGACTTTCTCACAGATACGCAGTATTTT.

V gene TRBV5-5 combines with J gene TRBJ1-2; 8 bases map to TRBD1. The CDR3 length is 15 residues. After removal of 4 bases from V and 3 bases from J, the junction contained 8 bases not matched to a gene. From germline, CDR1 is SGHKS and CDR2 YYEKEE (reference sequence). The DNA of the CDR3 is TGTGCCAGCAGCCGCCATGACAGGGGCGACTATGGCTACACCTTC. Amino acids: CASSRHDRGDYGYTF.

Here the CDR3 DNA reads TGTGCCAGCAATCCCCAGGGTGCTGGGGCCAACGTCCTGACTTTC. Its translation is CASNPQGAGANVLTF. V gene TRBV2 combines with J gene TRBJ2-6, with a tentative D call TRBD1 (5 bases). Trimming removed 7 bases at V and 2 bases at J, with 12 bases between. Germline V lookup: CDR1 SNHLY, CDR2 FYNNEI. The CDR3 has 15 residues.

This clone was detected only a few times. The chain employs TRBV4-1 and TRBJ2-3; D remains unclear. Germline V gene data show CDR1 as MGHRA and CDR2 as YSYEKL. V was shortened by 0 bases and J by 0 bases, with 10 bases between the two germline ends. The CDR3 is made up of 16 amino acids. CDR3 protein: CASSQDGSSSTDTQYF. CDR3 DNA: TGCGCCAGCAGCCAAGATGGCTCTTCTAGCACAGATACGCAGTATTTT.

This clone was seen only once. The rearrangement joins TRBV18 to TRBJ1-2; D gene uncertain. Germline loops: CDR1 KGHSH, CDR2 LQKENI. CDR3 length equals 17 residues. Trimming pared 0 bases from V and 2 bases from J, leaving 16 bases between. The CDR3 DNA sequence: TGTGCCAGCTCACCACCGGTGGGCAGCCAAGCCAACTATGGCTACACCTTC. As protein: CASSPPVGSQANYGYTF. The variable domain in full, completed from reference TRBV18 and TRBJ1-2, reads NAGVMQNPRHLVRRRGQEARLRCSPMKGHSHVYWYRQLPEEGLKFMVYLQKENIIDESGMPKERFSAEFPKEGPSILRIQQVVRGDSAAYFCASSPPVGSQANYGYTFGSGTRLTVV.

This sequence joins TRBV5-1 and TRBJ1-2; 10 bases match TRBD1. V lost 3 bases, J lost 2 bases, and 4 bases stayed unmatched. Germline-derived CDR1 and CDR2 are SGHRS and YFSETQ. The length of the CDR3 is 15 residues. Written as DNA, the CDR3 is TGCGCCAGCAGCTCTAAGACAGGGGGCAACTATGGCTACACCTTC. Protein sequence: CASSSKTGGNYGYTF. The variable domain in full, completed from reference TRBV5-1 and TRBJ1-2, reads KAGVTQTPRYLIKTRGQQVTLSCSPISGHRSVSWYQQTPGQGLQFLFEYFSETQRNKGNFPGRFSGRQFSNSRSEMNVSTLELGDSALYLCASSSKTGGNYGYTFGSGTRLTVV.

The V gene is TRBV6-5, the J gene TRBJ1-4; D is perhaps TRBD1 (5 bases). In germline, CDR1 is MNHEY, CDR2 SVGAGI. This CDR3 has 13 residues. The V end was cut by 6 bases, the J end by 11 bases, with 16 bases between. The CDR3 bases are TGTGCCAGCAGAGAACCGCAGGGCTTCAAACTGTTTTTT. It encodes CASREPQGFKLFF.

This rearrangement joins TRBV4-2 to TRBJ1-4; D not resolved. V was trimmed by 0 bases and J by 5 bases, leaving 10 bases between them. The CDR3 is 15 residues long. Per germline, CDR1 LGHNA and CDR2 YNFKEQ. The chain's CDR3 is CASSQDVRQNEKLFF. The CDR3 nucleotides are TGTGCCAGCAGCCAAGATGTCAGACAAAATGAAAAACTGTTTTTT.

The J gene is TRBJ1-5, the V gene TRBV30; D ambiguous. CDR3 length equals 13 residues. V was shortened by 1 base and J by 1 base, with 5 bases between the two germline ends. CDR1 is GTSNPN and CDR2 is SVGIG in the germline V gene (reference sequence). The CDR3 here is CAWSAGSNQPQHF. The CDR3 DNA reads as TGTGCCTGGAGTGCGGGGAGCAATCAGCCCCAGCATTTT.

This chain joins TRBV6-5 and TRBJ2-6; 8 bases map to TRBD1. Germline trimming cut 5 bases from V and 2 bases from J; bases unmatched to any gene: 2. The CDR3 runs 15 residues. In germline, CDR1 is MNHEY, CDR2 SVGAGI. The CDR3 here is CASSTRGPGANVLTF. In DNA, the CDR3 is TGTGCCAGCAGTACCAGGGGGCCTGGGGCCAACGTCCTGACTTTC.